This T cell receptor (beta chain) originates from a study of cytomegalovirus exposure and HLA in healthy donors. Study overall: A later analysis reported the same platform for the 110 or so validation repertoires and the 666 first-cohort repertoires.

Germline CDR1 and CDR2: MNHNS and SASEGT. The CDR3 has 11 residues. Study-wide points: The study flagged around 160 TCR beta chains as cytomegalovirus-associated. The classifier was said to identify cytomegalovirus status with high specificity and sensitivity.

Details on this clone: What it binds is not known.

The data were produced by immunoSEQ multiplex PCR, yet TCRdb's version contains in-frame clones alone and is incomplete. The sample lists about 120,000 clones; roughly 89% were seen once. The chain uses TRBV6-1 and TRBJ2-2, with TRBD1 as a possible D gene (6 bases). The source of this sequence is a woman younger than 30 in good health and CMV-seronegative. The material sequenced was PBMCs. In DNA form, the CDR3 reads TGTGCTAACAGGGTAGCCGGGGAGCTGTTTTTT. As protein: CANRVAGELFF.